This TCR beta chain was obtained from a study of cytomegalovirus exposure and HLA in healthy donors. J lost 2 bases, V lost 7 bases, and 14 bases had no gene match. The CDR3 has 16 residues. Germline V gives CDR1 SQVTM, CDR2 ANQGSEA. Turning to this clone: The antigen is undetermined.

Whole-study findings and limits: For most TCR sequences rarity was the rule, although some public TCRs occurred in many donors.

TCRdb keeps only in-frame clones here, not all; method: immunoSEQ multiplex PCR. The data contain 150,000 or so clones, around 86% of them singletons. This receptor was taken from a man younger than 30 in good health and CMV-seropositive. This rearrangement joins TRBV29-1 to TRBJ2-1; TRBD1 matches at 7 bases. The sequenced sample was PBMCs. The CDR3 DNA is TGCAGCGCTGCGGGTACAACAGGGGTTACCTACAATGAGCAGTTCTTC. This gives the protein CSAAGTTGVTYNEQFF.